This T cell receptor beta chain was obtained from a study of yellow fever vaccine responses in identical twins. TCRdb passed the RT-PCR reads through MiXCR, listing each CDR3 protein once. The profile shows 3,000 to 4,500 distinct CDR3 sequences, around 87% of them singletons. On this clonotype: Its matching antigen is unknown.

This CDR3 spans 17 amino acids. V shed 3 bases and J 7 bases; nucleotides not matched to a gene: 9. Germline CDR1 is SGHAT and CDR2 is FQDESV (reference sequence). Study observations and caveats: Twins showed a vaccine T cell response that reportedly seemed partly convergent, partly personalized.

The rearrangement uses TRBV11-1 and TRBJ2-1; 13 nucleotides agree with TRBD2. This clonotype was sampled from a woman younger than 35 who received the yellow fever vaccine. The sample consisted of T cells from blood (PBMCs), unsorted or a sorted subset (not recorded which), taken before or after yellow fever vaccination (not recorded which). The CDR3 here is CASSLTGLAGSGNEQFF. The CDR3 bases are TGTGCCAGCAGCTTGACGGGACTAGCGGGGTCGGGGAATGAGCAGTTCTTC.